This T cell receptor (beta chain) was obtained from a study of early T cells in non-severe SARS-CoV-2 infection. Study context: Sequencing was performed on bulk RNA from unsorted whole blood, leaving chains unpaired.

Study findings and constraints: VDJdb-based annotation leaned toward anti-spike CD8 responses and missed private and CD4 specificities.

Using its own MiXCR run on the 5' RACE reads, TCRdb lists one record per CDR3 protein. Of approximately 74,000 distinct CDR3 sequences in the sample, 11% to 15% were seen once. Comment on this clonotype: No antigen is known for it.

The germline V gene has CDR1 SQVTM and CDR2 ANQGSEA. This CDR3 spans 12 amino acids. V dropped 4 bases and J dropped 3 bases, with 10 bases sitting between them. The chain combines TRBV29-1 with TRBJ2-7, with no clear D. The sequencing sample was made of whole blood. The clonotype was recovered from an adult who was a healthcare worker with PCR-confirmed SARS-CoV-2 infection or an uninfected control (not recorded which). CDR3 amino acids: CSVGDSIYEQYF. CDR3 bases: TGCAGCGTTGGCGACTCCATCTACGAGCAGTACTTC.